Listed below are T cell receptor beta chains from one sample, sequenced in a study of cytomegalovirus exposure and HLA in healthy donors. Repertoires were generated with immunoSEQ multiplex PCR, while TCRdb's copy carries only in-frame clones and drops some. The data contain about 200,000 clones, around four fifths of them singletons. The sequenced sample was PBMCs. The origin of the receptors is a man between 50 and 59 years old in good health and CMV-seronegative. Both conserved end residues are part of each CDR3. D genes are given only for firm matches. Clone size appears in some rows only: once, few, many, or a class for an expanded clone.

V gene	D gene	J gene	clone size	CDR3 protein	CDR3 DNA
TRBV5-8	TRBD1	TRBJ2-7	few	CASSLGTDRPYEQYF	TGTGCCAGCAGCCTTGGGACAGATCGCCCCTACGAGCAGTACTTC
TRBV7-2	NA	TRBJ2-3	few	CASSLEGSSRTDTQYF	TGTGCCAGCAGCTTAGAGGGGTCCAGCCGCACAGATACGCAGTATTTT
TRBV28	TRBD1	TRBJ2-7	NA	CASSVTGVKYEQYF	TGTGCCAGCAGTGTAACAGGGGTGAAATACGAGCAGTACTTC
TRBV19	NA	TRBJ1-5	few	CASSMVSLGNQPQHF	TGTGCCAGTAGTATGGTCAGTCTGGGCAATCAGCCCCAGCATTTT
TRBV28	NA	TRBJ2-1	once	CASSSPQLADLSYNEQFF	TGTGCCAGCAGTTCCCCACAGTTAGCGGACCTCTCCTACAATGAGCAGTTCTTC
TRBV28	NA	TRBJ2-7	NA	CASSSPQSSATYEQYF	TGTGCCAGCAGTTCCCCGCAGTCTAGCGCGACCTACGAGCAGTACTTC
TRBV5-1	NA	TRBJ2-3	NA	CASSLQGAPTDTQYF	TGCGCCAGCAGCCTCCAGGGCGCCCCCACAGATACGCAGTATTTT
TRBV5-8	NA	TRBJ1-5	NA	CASSRRQAWNQPQHF	TGTGCCAGCAGCAGGAGACAGGCCTGGAATCAGCCCCAGCATTTT
TRBV7-2	TRBD2	TRBJ2-2	once	CASSLNGRAVTGELFF	TGTGCCAGCAGCTTAAACGGGAGGGCCGTCACCGGGGAGCTGTTTTTT
TRBV5-1	TRBD2	TRBJ2-2	NA	CASSPTGSSGSNTGELFF	TGCGCCAGCAGCCCAACGGGCTCTAGCGGGAGCAATACCGGGGAGCTGTTTTTT
TRBV4-1	NA	TRBJ2-2	NA	CASSRQRNTGELFF	TGCGCCAGCAGCCGACAGCGGAACACCGGGGAGCTGTTTTTT
TRBV28	NA	TRBJ1-1	NA	CASSLGEEAFF	TGTGCCAGCAGTTTAGGGGAGGAAGCTTTCTTT
TRBV21-1	NA	TRBJ2-5	NA	CASGPRSRGQGRKTQYF	TGTGCCAGCGGCCCCAGAAGTAGGGGACAGGGTCGTAAGACCCAGTACTTC
TRBV5-1	NA	TRBJ2-6	NA	CASSLRAGGANVLTF	TGCGCCAGCAGCTTGAGGGCGGGAGGGGCCAACGTCCTGACTTTC
TRBV27	TRBD1	TRBJ2-7	NA	CASTKRTGSSYEQYF	TGTGCCAGCACCAAAAGGACAGGGAGCTCCTACGAGCAGTACTTC
TRBV5-1	NA	TRBJ2-7	NA	CASSFQGSNYEQYF	TGCGCCAGCAGCTTTCAGGGGAGCAACTACGAGCAGTACTTC
TRBV7-6	NA	TRBJ2-7	once	CASSLGASASYEQYF	TGTGCCAGCAGCTTAGGGGCTAGCGCGTCCTACGAGCAGTACTTC
TRBV27	NA	TRBJ2-2	NA	CASSIRWDTGELFF	TGTGCCAGCAGTATCAGGTGGGACACCGGGGAGCTGTTTTTT
TRBV28	TRBD2	TRBJ2-1	NA	CASSPGLAGINEQFF	TGTGCCAGCAGTCCGGGACTAGCGGGTATCAATGAGCAGTTCTTC
TRBV6-6	TRBD1	TRBJ2-7	NA	CASSYLGQGYEQYF	TGTGCCAGCAGTTACTTGGGACAGGGCTACGAGCAGTACTTC
TRBV7-9	NA	TRBJ1-1	NA	CASSSGQNTEAFF	TGTGCCAGCAGCTCGGGACAGAACACTGAAGCTTTCTTT
TRBV19	TRBD1	TRBJ1-4	NA	CASMGQGGEKLFF	TGTGCCAGCATGGGACAGGGAGGAGAAAAACTGTTTTTT
TRBV19	TRBD1	TRBJ1-2	NA	CASTGGTAYGYTF	TGTGCCAGTACTGGAGGGACAGCCTATGGCTACACCTTC
TRBV18	TRBD2	TRBJ2-3	NA	CASSPASGTSTDTQYF	TGTGCCAGCTCACCGGCTAGCGGGACTAGCACAGATACGCAGTATTTT
TRBV18	TRBD1	TRBJ1-3	NA	CASSPRTGNSGNTIYF	TGTGCCAGCTCACCTCGGACAGGGAACTCTGGAAACACCATATATTTT
TRBV19	TRBD1	TRBJ1-5	NA	CASSLGQGRLGQPQHF	TGTGCCAGTAGTCTTGGACAGGGAAGACTTGGACAGCCCCAGCATTTT
TRBV5-1	TRBD1	TRBJ2-1	NA	CASSPGLGQGEEFF	TGCGCCAGCAGCCCTGGCCTAGGACAGGGCGAAGAGTTCTTC
TRBV4-2	NA	TRBJ1-5	NA	CASSQDRQPQHF	TGTGCCAGCAGCCAAGATCGGCAGCCCCAGCATTTT
TRBV19	TRBD1	TRBJ2-3	NA	CASSHRQGTGTDTQYF	TGTGCCAGTAGCCATCGACAGGGGACCGGCACAGATACGCAGTATTTT
TRBV27	TRBD2	TRBJ2-7	few	CASSPGLAGGYEQYF	TGTGCCAGCAGTCCAGGACTAGCGGGAGGGTACGAGCAGTACTTC
TRBV2	TRBD1	TRBJ2-2	NA	CASSFDRATGELFF	TGTGCCAGCAGCTTTGACAGGGCCACCGGGGAGCTGTTTTTT
TRBV5-1	NA	TRBJ2-1	NA	CASSTVGQSYNEQFF	TGCGCCAGCAGCACCGTAGGACAGAGCTACAATGAGCAGTTCTTC
TRBV27	TRBD1	TRBJ2-3	NA	CASSPRQGSSDTQYF	TGTGCCAGCAGTCCGAGACAGGGGAGCTCAGATACGCAGTATTTT
TRBV11-3	TRBD2	TRBJ2-7	NA	CASSPSGKTYEQYF	TGTGCCAGCAGCCCTAGCGGTAAAACCTACGAGCAGTACTTC
TRBV25-1	TRBD1	TRBJ2-3	NA	CASSEGQGVTDTQYF	TGTGCCAGCAGTGAAGGCCAGGGGGTGACAGATACGCAGTATTTT
TRBV30	NA	TRBJ1-5	NA	CAWSARGNQPQHF	TGTGCCTGGAGTGCCAGAGGGAATCAGCCCCAGCATTTT
TRBV5-4	TRBD1	TRBJ2-7	NA	CASSKPGGRRSYEQYF	TGTGCCAGCAGCAAACCAGGGGGCAGAAGGAGCTACGAGCAGTACTTC
TRBV5-8	NA	TRBJ1-5	NA	CASSLVGTALSNQPQHF	TGTGCCAGCAGCTTGGTGGGCACAGCTCTTAGCAATCAGCCCCAGCATTTT